The 21 T cell receptor delta chains listed next were all sequenced from one sample in a study of γδ T cells in repeated Plasmodium falciparum infection. TCRdb re-called the multiplex PCR reads using CATT. The sample holds tens of thousands of delta-chain clones, approximately 1% seen once. Vgamma9/Vdelta2+ and Vdelta2-negative gammadelta T cells were flow-sorted from PBMC for bulk sequencing. The sample consisted of gamma-delta T cells from blood. Receptors were obtained from a pool of human donors (malaria-infected and uninfected, not separated).

A remark on this clone: For this DNA, TCRdb reports the protein of a much larger clone, which diverges at residue 13, most likely from a read error; the protein presented here is translated directly from the DNA. This chain links TRDV2 with TRDJ1; D remains unclear. Germline V gene data show CDR1 as GEAIGNYY and CDR2 as EKD. There are 19 residues in the CDR3. Trimming cost V 0 bases and J 0 bases, with 22 bases left between them. This CDR3 reads CACDTTSGYVKKNTDKLIF. DNA for the CDR3: TGTGCCTGTGACACCACCTCAGGGTACGTAAAGAAGAACACCGATAAACTCATCTTT.

Of note for this clone: For this DNA, TCRdb reports the protein of a much larger clone, which diverges at residue 12, most likely from a read error; the protein presented here is translated directly from the DNA. The V gene is TRDV2, the J gene TRDJ1; 9 bases map to TRDD3. The J gene is not listed in TCRdb, so it was assigned here from a DNA match to germline. J was trimmed by 6 bases and V by 0 bases; bases with no gene match: 10. Germline values: CDR1 GEAIGNYY, CDR2 EKD. The CDR3 runs to 16 residues. This chain's CDR3 is CACDTLGDEEANKLIF. The CDR3 coding sequence is TGTGCCTGTGACACCCTGGGGGATGAGGAAGCCAATAAACTCATCTTT.

The table lists this clone with a few counts. A far bigger clonotype differs at one base, so this is likely a read error. The sample holds other DNA sequences that translate to the same CDR3. The CDR3 is CACDTMGDTHKLIF. The CDR3 DNA sequence: TGTGCCTGTGACACAATGGGGGATACGCATAAACTCATATTT. The J gene went uncalled, whereas the V gene is TRDV2; the table's D call, TRDD3, was not checked against the DNA. The CDR3 has 14 amino acids. CDR1 and CDR2 (germline): GEAIGNYY, EKD.

Turning to this clone: A read error likely explains why the TCRdb protein, taken from a much larger clone, differs from this DNA's translation at residue 16; the protein shown is translated from the DNA. The J segment was not called; the V segment is TRDV2; the table's TRDD3 call for D was not verified on the DNA. Germline V gives CDR1 GEAIGNYY, CDR2 EKD. The CDR3 loop spans 18 amino acids. CDR3 DNA: TGTGCCTGTGACGGAATCGAAACACTGGGGGACTACACCGATAAACCCATCTTT. It specifies CACDGIETLGDYTDKPIF.

This clone was observed a handful of times. TCRdb records a much larger clone's protein for this DNA, with a difference at residue 10 that likely arises from a read error; the protein given is the translation of the DNA. This rearrangement joins TRDV1 to TRDJ1; 7 bases are shared with TRDD2. Assignment of the J gene here rests on matching the DNA to germline, because TCRdb gives none. This CDR3 is built from 15 residues. V lost 3 bases and J lost 4; bases outside the gene matches: 8. The V gene's germline CDR1 is TSWWSYY and CDR2 QGS. The CDR3 sequence is CALGDPFLPSDKLIF. The CDR3 DNA is TGTGCTCTTGGGGACCCTTTCCTACCGAGCGATAAACTCATCTTT.

As for this clone: This sequence is one base from a far larger clone and is likely a read error. Within the sample, other DNA sequences also encode this same CDR3. This rearrangement joins TRDV1 to TRDJ1; 7 positions agree with TRDD3. The CDR3 consists of 19 residues. Trimming removed 4 bases from V and 2 bases from J; junction bases left unmatched: 19. The germline gives CDR1 TSWWSYY, CDR2 QGS. The CDR3 loop is CALGGGVLRIRSYTDKLIF. As DNA, the CDR3 is TGTGCTCTTGGGGGGGGCGTCCTCAGGATACGCTCGTATACCGATAAACTCATCTTT.

About this clone: This sequence is one base from a far larger clone and is likely a read error. No J gene call was made, and the V gene is TRDV1; the D call of TRDD3 is as the table states it, not checked on the DNA. The CDR3 loop spans 13 amino acids. The germline CDR1 and CDR2 sequences are TSWWSYY and QGS. The CDR3 bases are TGTGCTCTTGGGGAAAACTTCGCCGATAAGCTCATCTTT. Its translation is CALGENFADKLIF.

A word on this clone: A single base is all that separates this from a far larger clone, so a read error is likely. Additional DNA sequences in this sample encode the identical CDR3. V is TRDV1 and J is TRDJ1; tentatively, D is TRDD2 or TRDD3 (7 bases each). TCRdb carries no J gene annotation; the J gene was assigned here by matching the DNA with germline. From germline, CDR1 is TSWWSYY and CDR2 QGS. V was shortened by 5 bases and J by 3 bases, with 31 bases between the two germline ends. This CDR3 is 20 amino acids long. The CDR3 region is CALGKPPLFLLGPRSDKLIF. The CDR3, as DNA: TGTGCTCTTGGGAAGCCCCCCCTTTTCCTACTGGGGCCCAGGTCCGATAAACTCATCTTT.

The table lists this clone with many counts. The chain is built from TRDV1 and TRDJ1; perhaps TRDD3 as D (5 bases). V shed 0 bases and J shed 0 bases, with 23 bases lying between them. Germline V gene data show CDR1 as TSWWSYY and CDR2 as QGS. This CDR3 is built from 20 residues. CDR3 nucleotides: TGTGCTCTTGGGGAACTTAAGGGGACCACGGTACGAGGGAACACCGATAAACTCATCTTT. Translation: CALGELKGTTVRGNTDKLIF.

A note on this clone: One base separates it from a far larger clone, so it is likely a read error. The sample holds other DNA sequences that translate to the same CDR3. The chain recombines TRDV1 with TRDJ1, with 9 bases matching TRDD3. Germline V CDR1 and CDR2: TSWWSYY, QGS. The CDR3 runs 19 residues. The CDR3 nucleotides are TGCGCTCTTGGGGATAGACCCCCTTACTGGGGGACCTACCACGAAGGACTCATCTTT. This gives the protein CALGDRPPYWGTYHEGLIF.

This clone was observed a few times. Translating this DNA gives a protein that differs at residue 13 from the TCRdb one, which belongs to a much larger clone; a read error is likely, and the protein shown is this translation. This sequence joins TRDV2 and TRDJ1; no clear D gene. TCRdb lists no J gene, so it was determined here by aligning the DNA to germline. The CDR3 totals 16 residues. CDR1 GEAIGNYY and CDR2 EKD come from the germline V gene. This chain's CDR3 is CACDTVERRYTDRLIF. CDR3 bases: TGTGCCTGTGACACCGTTGAACGGAGGTACACCGATAGACTCATCTTT.

This clone came up a few times. TCRdb lists the protein of a much larger clone for this DNA, which differs at residue 9, so this is likely a read error; the protein given here is translated from the DNA itself. The rearrangement links TRDV2 to TRDJ2; maybe TRDD3 (6 bases). TCRdb does not report a J gene; here it was assigned by matching the DNA to germline references. Between the trimmed V and J ends, which lost 0 bases and 5 bases, there was a span of 15 bases. Germline CDR1 is GEAIGNYY and CDR2 is EKD. The CDR3 contains 16 residues. CDR3 sequence: CACDTVGDAGTAQLFF. In DNA, the CDR3 is TGTGCCTGTGACACCGTAGGGGATGCGGGCACAGCACAACTCTTCTTT.

This clone was picked up many times. The genes are TRDV1 and TRDJ1; 13 positions match TRDD3. Germline loops: CDR1 TSWWSYY, CDR2 QGS. The CDR3 spans 24 residues. J gave up 5 bases and V 5 bases, and 32 bases lay outside the gene matches. The CDR3 protein is CALGPTTFGRTGGYASLGGDKLIF. Written as DNA, the CDR3 is TGTGCTCTTGGGCCTACGACCTTCGGTCGTACTGGGGGATACGCGTCTTTGGGTGGGGATAAACTCATCTTT.

This clone was detected ten times or more. The V gene is TRDV2, the J gene TRDJ1, with TRDD3 identical over 12 bases. TCRdb leaves out the J gene; it was filled in here by matching the DNA to germline. Trimming at V came to 0 bases and at J to 1 base, leaving 5 bases not matched to a gene. The CDR3 sequence is 17 residues long. Germline values: CDR1 GEAIGNYY, CDR2 EKD. Written as DNA, the CDR3 is TGTGCCTGTGACACCTTGGCTGGGGGATACGCCACCGATAAACTCATCTTT. Translation gives CACDTLAGGYATDKLIF.

This clone was detected a few times. TCRdb attributes to this sequence the protein of a much larger clone, which differs from the DNA translation at residue 7; a read error is likely, and the protein displayed is translated from the DNA. The chain carries TRDV2 and TRDJ1, with 13 bases lining up with TRDD3. CDR3 length: 19 amino acids. Per the germline V gene, CDR1 is GEAIGNYY and CDR2 is EKD. Trimming at V came to 0 bases and at J to 0 bases, leaving 9 bases not matched to a gene. The CDR3 spells CACDTLALGDTGHTDKLIF. CDR3 nucleotides: TGTGCCTGTGACACCTTAGCACTGGGGGATACGGGACACACCGATAAACTCATCTTT.

This clone was detected a few times. The protein given by TCRdb reflects a much larger clone and differs at residue 11 from this DNA's translation, likely from a read error; the protein shown is the DNA's translation. The V gene is TRDV2, the J gene TRDJ1; 10 nucleotides line up with TRDD3. The J gene, missing from TCRdb, was assigned here through DNA to germline matching. With V trimmed by 2 bases and J by 6 bases, 8 bases remained unmatched. CDR3 length: 15 residues. Germline V gene sequence: CDR1 GEAIGNYY, CDR2 EKD. CDR3: CACDRLGDFRNKLIF. Written as DNA, the CDR3 is TGTGCCTGTGACAGACTGGGGGATTTTCGCAATAAACTCATCTTT.

Only a few counts were recorded for this clone. The likely explanation is a read error, given a far larger clone one base away. In the same sample, other DNA sequences code for this CDR3. V and J are TRDV1 and TRDJ1; 12 positions match TRDD3. TCRdb records no J gene; here it was assigned by comparing the DNA to germline. Germline CDR1 TSWWSYY, CDR2 QGS. This CDR3 contains 20 residues. CDR3 bases: TGTGCCCTTGGGGAACCCCAGTATACGCCCTCCTACTGGGGGATACAAAAACTCATCTTT. Amino acids: CALGEPQYTPSYWGIQKLIF.

To note about this clone: TCRdb shows a much larger clone's protein in place of this DNA's translation, and the two differ at residue 5, likely through a read error; the protein shown is translated from the DNA. The chain links TRDV1 to TRDJ1, with D possibly TRDD3 on 6 matching bases. V was pared by 4 bases and J by 1 base, with 16 bases between. CDR1 is TSWWSYY, CDR2 QGS, per germline. The CDR3 sequence is 16 residues long. CDR3 sequence reads: CALGGSGGGPTDKLIF. Here the CDR3 DNA reads TGTGCTCTTGGGGGAAGTGGGGGGGGACCCACCGATAAACTCATCTTT.

This clone occurred a few times. TCRdb records a much larger clone's protein for this DNA, with a difference at residue 3 that likely arises from a read error; the protein given is the translation of the DNA. The V gene is TRDV2, the J gene TRDJ1; D may be TRDD3 (6 bases). Since TCRdb gives no J gene, matching the DNA to germline was used here to assign it. Germline values: CDR1 GEAIGNYY, CDR2 EKD. The CDR3 covers 18 residues. Here the CDR3 reads CARDTVGGTHLYTDKLIF. DNA of the CDR3: TGTGCCCGTGACACCGTGGGGGGAACTCACCTGTACACCGATAAACTCATCTTT.

This clone was observed a few times. This likely came from a read error, as a far larger clone is one base away. Other nucleotide sequences from this sample produce the same CDR3. This chain joins TRDV1 and TRDJ1; 9 nucleotides align to TRDD3. The J gene is not listed in TCRdb, so it was assigned here from a DNA match to germline. This CDR3 is 22 amino acids long. Losses at the gene ends were 2 bases for V and 0 bases for J; bases not matched to a gene: 22. Germline V gives CDR1 TSWWSYY, CDR2 QGS. The CDR3 nucleotides are TGTGCTCTTGGGGAAGTCCGAACCAAGGCGGGGATACGGACTACTAACACCGATAAACTCATCTTT. Its translation: CALGEVRTKAGIRTTNTDKLIF.

In its sample, this clone was seen a few times. This probably arose from a read error, given a far larger clone one base away. Distinct nucleotide sequences in the sample also encode this CDR3. The CDR3 sequence: CALERLLGDTGDKLIF. In DNA form, the CDR3 reads TGTGCTCTTGAGAGGCTGCTGGGGGATACTGGCGATAAACTCATCTTC. With the J gene uncalled, the V gene is TRDV1; the table's TRDD3 call for D was not verified on the DNA. The CDR3 spans 16 residues. From germline, CDR1 is TSWWSYY and CDR2 QGS.